These T cell receptor beta chains were read from a single sample in a study of beta chain features in type 1 diabetes. This table comes from immunoSEQ multiplex PCR, and its TCRdb copy is limited to in-frame clones, with some not included. The sample yields more than 150,000 clones, roughly 9% seen once. The sample taken for sequencing was central memory CD4+ T cells from blood. These receptor sequences come from a woman in her 30s with type 1 diabetes. Both conserved end residues are part of each CDR3. Fields, in order: J gene, clone size, D gene, V gene, CDR3 protein, CDR3 DNA. The D gene is left open where the match is weak. A clone size is listed for some rows: how often the clone was seen (once, few, many), or a class if it is expanded.

>TRBJ1-1|NA|NA|TRBV29-1
CSAMRSSSYEAFF
TGCAGCGCTATGAGAAGCTCATCCTATGAAGCTTTCTTT
>TRBJ2-1|few|TRBD2|TRBV9
CASSVFSGRERGDEQFF
TGTGCCAGCAGCGTATTTAGCGGGAGGGAAAGGGGGGATGAGCAGTTCTTC
>TRBJ2-3|few|TRBD2|TRBV5-1
CASSRGLAGEPDTQYF
TGCGCCAGCAGCAGAGGACTAGCGGGAGAGCCCGATACGCAGTATTTT
>TRBJ2-3|few|TRBD1|TRBV7-2
CASSLSGTGTQYF
TGTGCCAGCAGCTTATCTGGGACAGGTACGCAGTATTTT
>TRBJ2-1|NA|NA|TRBV6-6
CASSKGEEQFF
TGTGCCAGCAGTAAGGGAGAGGAGCAGTTCTTC
>TRBJ2-3|NA|TRBD2|TRBV29-1
CSVGSSGRGDTQYF
TGCAGCGTCGGATCTAGCGGGAGGGGGGATACGCAGTATTTT
>TRBJ1-1|many|NA|TRBV30
CAWSVREQTEAFF
TGTGCCTGGAGTGTACGTGAACAGACTGAAGCTTTCTTT
>TRBJ2-7|few|TRBD1|TRBV2
CASSVGQGAYYEQYF
TGTGCCAGCAGCGTGGGACAGGGGGCCTACTACGAGCAGTACTTC
>TRBJ2-1|NA|TRBD2|TRBV27
CASSPSGRAADEQFF
TGTGCCAGCAGTCCTAGCGGGAGGGCCGCGGATGAGCAGTTCTTC
>TRBJ2-5|few|TRBD2|TRBV7-2
CASSFAGEETQYF
TGTGCCAGCAGCTTCGCGGGAGAGGAGACCCAGTACTTC
>TRBJ1-1|NA|NA|TRBV7-2
CASSPHGSDTEAFF
TGTGCCAGCAGCCCCCACGGGAGCGACACTGAAGCTTTCTTT
>TRBJ1-1|NA|TRBD1|TRBV29-1
CSAIGTGWNTEAFF
TGCAGCGCAATCGGGACAGGGTGGAACACTGAAGCTTTCTTT
>TRBJ2-6|few|NA|TRBV2
CASEFSRLAANQPGANVLTF
TGTGCCAGCGAATTCTCCCGCCTAGCCGCGAATCAGCCTGGGGCCAACGTCCTGACTTTC
>TRBJ2-1|NA|TRBD2|TRBV5-6
CASSIIAGVGYNEQFF
TGTGCCAGCAGCATTATAGCGGGAGTGGGCTACAATGAGCAGTTCTTC
>TRBJ2-2|NA|NA|TRBV29-1
CSVSKNSNTGELFF
TGCAGCGTCTCTAAGAATTCGAACACCGGGGAGCTGTTTTTT
>TRBJ2-2|many|NA|TRBV7-3
CASRGGTDTGELFF
TGTGCCAGCAGGGGCGGGACAGACACCGGGGAGCTGTTTTTT
>TRBJ2-3|NA|TRBD2|TRBV19
CASIDSGPSTDTQYF
TGTGCCAGCATCGATAGCGGGCCAAGCACAGATACGCAGTATTTT